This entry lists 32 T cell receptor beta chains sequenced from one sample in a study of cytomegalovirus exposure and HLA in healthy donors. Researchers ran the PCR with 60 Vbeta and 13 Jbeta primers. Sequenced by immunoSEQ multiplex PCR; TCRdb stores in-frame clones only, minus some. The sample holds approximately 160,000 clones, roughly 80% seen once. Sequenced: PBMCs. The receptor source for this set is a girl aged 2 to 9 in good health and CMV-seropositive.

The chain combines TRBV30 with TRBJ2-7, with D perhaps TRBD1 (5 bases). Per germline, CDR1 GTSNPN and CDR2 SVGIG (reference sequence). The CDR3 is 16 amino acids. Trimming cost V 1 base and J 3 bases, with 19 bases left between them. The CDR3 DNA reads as TGTGCCTGGAGTGGACCCCCGACAGTACCTATCTACGAGCAGTACTTC. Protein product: CAWSGPPTVPIYEQYF.

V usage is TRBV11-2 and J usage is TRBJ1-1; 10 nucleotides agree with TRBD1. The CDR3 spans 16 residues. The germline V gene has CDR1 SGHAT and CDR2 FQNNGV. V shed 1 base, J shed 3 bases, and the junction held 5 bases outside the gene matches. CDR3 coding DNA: TGTGCCAGCAGCTTAGGTAGGGGGACAGGGGACACTGAAGCTTTCTTT. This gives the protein CASSLGRGTGDTEAFF.

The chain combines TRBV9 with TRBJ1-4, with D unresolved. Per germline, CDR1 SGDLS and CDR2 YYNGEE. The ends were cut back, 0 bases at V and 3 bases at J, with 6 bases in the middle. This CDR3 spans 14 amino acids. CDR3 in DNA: TGTGCCAGCAGCGTAGCCGGGGCTAATGAAAAACTGTTTTTT. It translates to CASSVAGANEKLFF. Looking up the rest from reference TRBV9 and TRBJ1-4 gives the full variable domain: DSGVTQTPKHLITATGQRVTLRCSPRSGDLSVYWYQQSLDQGLQFLIQYYNGEERAKGNILERFSAQQFPDLHSELNLSSLELGDSALYFCASSVAGANEKLFFGSGTQLSVL.

The CDR3 protein is CAWSSTLRGRTNEKLFF. CDR3 in DNA: TGTGCCTGGAGTTCTACCCTTCGGGGGAGGACTAATGAAAAACTGTTTTTT. The rearrangement links TRBV30 to TRBJ1-4, with TRBD1 as a possible D gene (5 bases). The germline V and J ends were trimmed by 2 bases and 2 bases, with 18 bases remaining between them. This CDR3 has 17 amino acids. CDR1 is GTSNPN and CDR2 is SVGIG in the germline V gene (reference sequence). Looking up the rest from reference TRBV30 and TRBJ1-4 gives the full variable domain: SQTIHQWPATLVQPVGSPLSLECTVEGTSNPNLYWYRQAAGRGLQLLFYSVGIGQISSEVPQNLSASRPQDRQFILSSKKLLLSDSGFYLCAWSSTLRGRTNEKLFFGSGTQLSVL.

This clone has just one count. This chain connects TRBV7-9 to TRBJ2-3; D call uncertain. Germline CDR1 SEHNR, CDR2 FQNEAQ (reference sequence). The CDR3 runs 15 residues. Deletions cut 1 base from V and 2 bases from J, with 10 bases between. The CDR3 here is CASSLDSLYTDTQYF. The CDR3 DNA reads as TGTGCCAGCAGCTTAGACAGTCTGTACACAGATACGCAGTATTTT.

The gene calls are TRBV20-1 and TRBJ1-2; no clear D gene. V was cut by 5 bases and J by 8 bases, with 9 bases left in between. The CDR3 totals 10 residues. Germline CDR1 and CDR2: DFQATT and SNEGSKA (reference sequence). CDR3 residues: CSAPLVGYTF. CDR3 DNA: TGCAGTGCTCCCCTTGTCGGCTACACCTTC.

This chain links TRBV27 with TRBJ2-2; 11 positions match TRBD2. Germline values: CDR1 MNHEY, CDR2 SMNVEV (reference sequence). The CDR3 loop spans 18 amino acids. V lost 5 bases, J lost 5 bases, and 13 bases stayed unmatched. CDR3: CASSPLTIAGGGTGELFF. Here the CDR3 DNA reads TGTGCCAGCAGTCCACTGACGATAGCGGGAGGGGGAACCGGGGAGCTGTTTTTT.

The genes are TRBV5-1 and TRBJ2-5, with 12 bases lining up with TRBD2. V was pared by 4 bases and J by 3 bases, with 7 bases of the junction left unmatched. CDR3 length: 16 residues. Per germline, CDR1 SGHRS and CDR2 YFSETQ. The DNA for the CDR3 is TGCGCCAGCAGCCAGCTAGCGGGAGGGCCCAAAGAGACCCAGTACTTC. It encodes CASSQLAGGPKETQYF.

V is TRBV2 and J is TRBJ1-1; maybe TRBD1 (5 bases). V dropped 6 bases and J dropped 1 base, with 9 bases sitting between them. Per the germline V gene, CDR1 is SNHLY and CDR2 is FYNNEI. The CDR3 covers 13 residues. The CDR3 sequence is CASSPTENTEAFF. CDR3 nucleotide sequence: TGTGCCAGCAGCCCGACAGAGAACACTGAAGCTTTCTTT.

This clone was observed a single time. The CDR3 sequence is CASSQSGTGVYYGYTF. The CDR3 bases are TGCGCCAGCAGCCAGTCCGGGACAGGGGTCTACTATGGCTACACCTTC. The chain joins TRBV4-1 to TRBJ1-2; 10 bases fit TRBD1. The V and J ends lost 3 bases and 3 bases, in that order; junction bases with no gene match: 7. This CDR3 comprises 16 residues. In germline, CDR1 is MGHRA, CDR2 YSYEKL.

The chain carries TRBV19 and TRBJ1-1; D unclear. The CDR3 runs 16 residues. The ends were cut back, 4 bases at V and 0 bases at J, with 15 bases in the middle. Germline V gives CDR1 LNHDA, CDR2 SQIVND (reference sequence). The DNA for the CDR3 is TGTGCCAGTAGTAGTGGCGTCCGGGTTTTGAACACTGAAGCTTTCTTT. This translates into CASSSGVRVLNTEAFF.

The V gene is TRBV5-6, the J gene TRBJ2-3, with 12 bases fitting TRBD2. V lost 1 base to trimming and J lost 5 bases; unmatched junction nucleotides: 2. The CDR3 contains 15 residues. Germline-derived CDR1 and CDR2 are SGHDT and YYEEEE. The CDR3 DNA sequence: TGTGCCAGCAGCTTGATGACTAGCGGGAGAGATACGCAGTATTTT. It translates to CASSLMTSGRDTQYF.

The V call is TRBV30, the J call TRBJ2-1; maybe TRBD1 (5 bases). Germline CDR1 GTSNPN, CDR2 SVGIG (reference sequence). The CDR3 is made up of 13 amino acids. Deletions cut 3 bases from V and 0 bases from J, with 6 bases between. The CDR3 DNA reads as TGTGCCTGGAGCAGGGTCTCCTACAATGAGCAGTTCTTC. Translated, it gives CAWSRVSYNEQFF.

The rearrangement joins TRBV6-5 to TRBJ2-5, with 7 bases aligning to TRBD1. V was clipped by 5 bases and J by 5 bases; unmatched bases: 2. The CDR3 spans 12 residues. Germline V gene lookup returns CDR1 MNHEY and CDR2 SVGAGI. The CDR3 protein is CASSKDRETQYF. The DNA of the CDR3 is TGTGCCAGCAGTAAGGACAGGGAGACCCAGTACTTC.

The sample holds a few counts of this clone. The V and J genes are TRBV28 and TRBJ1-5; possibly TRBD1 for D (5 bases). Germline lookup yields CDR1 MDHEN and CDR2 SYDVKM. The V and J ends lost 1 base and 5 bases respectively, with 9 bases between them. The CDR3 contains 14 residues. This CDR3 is CASSLSQADQPQHF. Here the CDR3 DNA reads TGTGCCAGCAGTTTATCACAGGCGGATCAGCCCCAGCATTTT.

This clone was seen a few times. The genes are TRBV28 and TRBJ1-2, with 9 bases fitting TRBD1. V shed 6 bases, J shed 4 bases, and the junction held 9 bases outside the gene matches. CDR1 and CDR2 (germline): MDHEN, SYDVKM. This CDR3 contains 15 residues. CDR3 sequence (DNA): TGTGCCAGCAGCCCCCGGGACAGGGTCCTCTATGGCTACACCTTC. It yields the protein CASSPRDRVLYGYTF.

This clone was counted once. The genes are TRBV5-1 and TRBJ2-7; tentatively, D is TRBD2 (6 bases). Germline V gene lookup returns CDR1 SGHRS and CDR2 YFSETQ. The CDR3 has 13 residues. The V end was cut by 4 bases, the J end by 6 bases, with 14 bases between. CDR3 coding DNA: TGCGCCAGCAGCCCAGTCGTGGGGGGCGAGCAGTACTTC. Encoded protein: CASSPVVGGEQYF. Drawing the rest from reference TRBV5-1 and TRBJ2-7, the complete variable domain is KAGVTQTPRYLIKTRGQQVTLSCSPISGHRSVSWYQQTPGQGLQFLFEYFSETQRNKGNFPGRFSGRQFSNSRSEMNVSTLELGDSALYLCASSPVVGGEQYFGPGTRLTVT.

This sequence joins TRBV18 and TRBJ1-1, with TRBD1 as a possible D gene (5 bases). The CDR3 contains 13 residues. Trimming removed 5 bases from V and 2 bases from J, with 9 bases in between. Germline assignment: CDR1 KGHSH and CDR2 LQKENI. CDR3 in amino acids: CASSGGGNTEAFF. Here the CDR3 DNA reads TGTGCCAGCTCAGGGGGAGGTAACACTGAAGCTTTCTTT. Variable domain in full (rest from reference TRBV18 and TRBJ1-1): NAGVMQNPRHLVRRRGQEARLRCSPMKGHSHVYWYRQLPEEGLKFMVYLQKENIIDESGMPKERFSAEFPKEGPSILRIQQVVRGDSAAYFCASSGGGNTEAFFGQGTRLTVV.

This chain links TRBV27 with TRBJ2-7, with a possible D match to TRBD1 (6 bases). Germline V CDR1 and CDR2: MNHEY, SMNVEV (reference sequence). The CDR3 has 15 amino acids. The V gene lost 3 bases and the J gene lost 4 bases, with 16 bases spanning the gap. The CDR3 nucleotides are TGTGCCAGCAGTTTTGCGCCAGGGGCTATATACGAGCAGTACTTC. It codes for CASSFAPGAIYEQYF.

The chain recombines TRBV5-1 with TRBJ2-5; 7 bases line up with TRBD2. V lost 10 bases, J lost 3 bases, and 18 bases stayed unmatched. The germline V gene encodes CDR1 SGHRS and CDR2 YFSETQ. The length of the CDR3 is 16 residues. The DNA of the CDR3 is TGCGCCGAAGGGGACTATAGGACCTACCACAAAGAGACCCAGTACTTC. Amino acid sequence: CAEGDYRTYHKETQYF.

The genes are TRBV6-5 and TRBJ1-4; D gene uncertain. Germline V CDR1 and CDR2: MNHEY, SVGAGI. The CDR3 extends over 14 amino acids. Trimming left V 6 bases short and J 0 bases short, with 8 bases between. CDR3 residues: CASSEAATNEKLFF. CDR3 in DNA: TGTGCCAGCAGCGAGGCTGCAACTAATGAAAAACTGTTTTTT.

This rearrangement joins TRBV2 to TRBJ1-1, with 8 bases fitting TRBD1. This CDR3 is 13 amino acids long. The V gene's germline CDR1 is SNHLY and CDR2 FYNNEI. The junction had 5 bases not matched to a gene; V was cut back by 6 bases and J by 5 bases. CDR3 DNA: TGTGCCAGCAGGACGACAGGGGAGACTGAAGCTTTCTTT. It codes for CASRTTGETEAFF.

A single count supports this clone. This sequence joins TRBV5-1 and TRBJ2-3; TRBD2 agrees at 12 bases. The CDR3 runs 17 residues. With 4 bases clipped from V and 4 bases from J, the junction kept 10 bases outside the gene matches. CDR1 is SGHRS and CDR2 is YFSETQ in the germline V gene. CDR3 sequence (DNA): TGCGCCAGCAGCCAGGCCCCTAGCGGGAGGGCCCCAGATACGCAGTATTTT. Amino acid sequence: CASSQAPSGRAPDTQYF.

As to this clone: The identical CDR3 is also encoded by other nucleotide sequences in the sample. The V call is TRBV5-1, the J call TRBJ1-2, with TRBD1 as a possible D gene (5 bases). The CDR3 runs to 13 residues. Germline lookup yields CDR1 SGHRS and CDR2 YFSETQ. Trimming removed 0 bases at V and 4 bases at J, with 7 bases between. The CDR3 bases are TGCGCCAGCAGCTTGGGGGGCGGCTATGGCTACACCTTC. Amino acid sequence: CASSLGGGYGYTF.

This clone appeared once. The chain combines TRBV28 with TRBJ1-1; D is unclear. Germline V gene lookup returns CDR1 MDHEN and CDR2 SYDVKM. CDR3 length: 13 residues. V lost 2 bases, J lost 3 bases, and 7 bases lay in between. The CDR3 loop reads CASSLRGDTEAFF. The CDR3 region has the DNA TGTGCCAGCAGTTTACGCGGTGACACTGAAGCTTTCTTT.

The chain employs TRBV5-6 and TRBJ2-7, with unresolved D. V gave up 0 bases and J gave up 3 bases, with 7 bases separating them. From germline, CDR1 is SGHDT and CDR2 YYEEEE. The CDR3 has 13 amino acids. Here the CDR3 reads CASSLGPDYEQYF. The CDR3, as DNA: TGTGCCAGCAGCTTGGGTCCAGACTACGAGCAGTACTTC.

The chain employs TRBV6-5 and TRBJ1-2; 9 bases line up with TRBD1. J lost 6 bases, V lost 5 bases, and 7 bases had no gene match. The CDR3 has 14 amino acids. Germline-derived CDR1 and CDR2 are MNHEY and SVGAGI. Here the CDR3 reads CASSATGTGNGYTF. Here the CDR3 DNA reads TGTGCCAGCAGTGCCACCGGGACAGGGAATGGCTACACCTTC.

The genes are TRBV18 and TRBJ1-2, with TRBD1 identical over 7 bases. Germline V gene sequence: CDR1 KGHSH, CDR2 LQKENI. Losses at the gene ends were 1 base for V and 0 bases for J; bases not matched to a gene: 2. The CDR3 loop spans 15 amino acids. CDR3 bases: TGTGCCAGCTCACCACTACAGGGGACTAACTATGGCTACACCTTC. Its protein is CASSPLQGTNYGYTF.

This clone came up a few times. The CDR3 coding sequence is TGTGCCAGCAGCCCGCGACTAGGAGAAGAGACCCAGTACTTC. This gives the protein CASSPRLGEETQYF. The chain joins TRBV5-4 to TRBJ2-5, with D perhaps TRBD2 (6 bases). Between the trimmed V and J ends, which lost 4 bases and 3 bases, there was a span of 13 bases. Germline loops: CDR1 SGHNT, CDR2 YYREEE (reference sequence). The CDR3 is made up of 14 amino acids. Filled out from reference TRBV5-4 and TRBJ2-5, the complete variable domain reads ETGVTQSPTHLIKTRGQQVTLRCSSQSGHNTVSWYQQALGQGPQFIFQYYREEENGRGNFPPRFSGLQFPNYSSELNVNALELDDSALYLCASSPRLGEETQYFGPGTRLLVL.

CDR3 bases: TGTGCCAGCAGTTCTAGGCCCACAGGGTGGAACACTGAAGCTTTCTTT. This codes for CASSSRPTGWNTEAFF. The J gene is TRBJ1-1, the V gene TRBV27, with D tentatively TRBD1 (6 bases). CDR1 and CDR2 from the germline V gene are MNHEY and SMNVEV (reference sequence). With 4 bases removed from V and 1 base from J, the gap between germline ends came to 16 bases. The CDR3 length is 16 residues.

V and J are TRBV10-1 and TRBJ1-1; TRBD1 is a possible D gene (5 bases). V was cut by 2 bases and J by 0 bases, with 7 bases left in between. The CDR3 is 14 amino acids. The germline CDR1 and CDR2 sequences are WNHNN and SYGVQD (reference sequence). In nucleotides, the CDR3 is TGCGCCAGCAGTGAGCCAGGGTTGAACACTGAAGCTTTCTTT. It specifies CASSEPGLNTEAFF.

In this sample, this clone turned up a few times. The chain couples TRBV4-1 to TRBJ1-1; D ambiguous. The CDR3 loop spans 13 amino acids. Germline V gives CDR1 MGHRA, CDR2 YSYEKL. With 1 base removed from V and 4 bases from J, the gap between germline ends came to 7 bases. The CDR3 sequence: CASSQVPGTEAFF. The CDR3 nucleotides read TGCGCCAGCAGCCAAGTGCCGGGCACTGAAGCTTTCTTT.